The rows below give T cell receptor beta chains drawn from one sample of a study of radiotherapy plus CTLA-4 blockade in lung cancer. Sequencing was performed with immunoSEQ multiplex PCR; in TCRdb, only in-frame clones are kept and a portion is missing. Of 50,000 to 65,000 clones detected, around 79% appear once; the ten largest clones hold 2% to 2.5%. The sequencing used peripheral blood, collected from a patient treated with radiotherapy plus ipilimumab. The receptors were sampled from a human donor with non-small cell lung cancer whose response to radiotherapy plus ipilimumab could not be evaluated. Each CDR3 is given with its conserved first and last residue. The order of the fields is clone size, V gene, J gene, D gene, CDR3 DNA, CDR3 protein. D genes are given only for firm matches. Expanded clones are given a class, and other clones once, few, many or no size at all.

few	TRBV4-2	TRBJ2-1	NA	TGTGCCAGCAGCCAAGATGTGGCCCAGCCGTTCGGGGGTTCGGGTGAGCAGTTCTTC	CASSQDVAQPFGGSGEQFF
once	TRBV5-1	TRBJ1-6	NA	TGCGCCAGCAGCTTTACCGGGACACAAGATAATTCACCCCTCCACTTT	CASSFTGTQDNSPLHF
NA	TRBV18	TRBJ1-4	NA	TGTGCCAGCTCACCAAGCCGGAATGAAAAACTGTTTTTT	CASSPSRNEKLFF
NA	TRBV7-2	TRBJ2-7	NA	TGTGCCAGCAGCTTTGGCCGGGGCTACGAGCAGTACTTC	CASSFGRGYEQYF
NA	TRBV6-6	TRBJ2-1	TRBD1	TGTGCCAGCAGTTACGAGGGCGGACAGGGGGAGTTCTTC	CASSYEGGQGEFF
NA	TRBV18	TRBJ2-4	NA	TGTGCCAGCTCCCCTAGACAGGTCAAGGAAAACATTCAGTACTTC	CASSPRQVKENIQYF
medium-sized	TRBV19	TRBJ1-5	TRBD1	TGTGCCAGTAGTAAATCAGGGGGGCCTTTGCCCCAGCATTTT	CASSKSGGPLPQHF
NA	TRBV18	TRBJ2-2	TRBD2	TGTGCCAGCTCACCGGGACTAGCGAACACCGGGGAGCTGTTTTTT	CASSPGLANTGELFF
NA	TRBV5-1	TRBJ2-2	NA	TGCGCCAGCGCCCCCCTCGGAGGGACGGCCGGGGAGCTGTTTTTT	CASAPLGGTAGELFF
NA	TRBV9	TRBJ2-1	NA	TGTGCCAGCAGCGTAGCGGGGGCCTACAATGAGCAGTTCTTC	CASSVAGAYNEQFF
few	TRBV7-3	TRBJ1-1	NA	TGTGCCAGCAGCTTTGGAGAGGACACTGAAGCTTTCTTT	CASSFGEDTEAFF
NA	TRBV9	TRBJ1-1	NA	TGTGCCAGCAGCGTAGGAGTAGTCGGGATTTCGAACACTGAAGCTTTCTTT	CASSVGVVGISNTEAFF
NA	TRBV6-5	TRBJ2-7	NA	TGTGCCAGCAGTACTACCCGGAGAGCCTCCTACGAGCAGTACTTC	CASSTTRRASYEQYF
medium-sized	TRBV27	TRBJ2-7	NA	TGTGCCAGCAGTTTGGGGGCAGGAGAAACCTACGAGCAGTACTTC	CASSLGAGETYEQYF
few	TRBV4-1	TRBJ1-5	NA	TGCGCCAGCAGCCTCTACACAGCGGGTAGCAATCAGCCCCAGCATTTT	CASSLYTAGSNQPQHF
NA	TRBV2	TRBJ1-6	TRBD1	TGTACCAGCTCGGGGACAGGGTATTCACCCCTCCACTTT	CTSSGTGYSPLHF
NA	TRBV5-4	TRBJ1-4	NA	TGTGCCAGCAGCAAGGACAGTTTCGAGGAAAAACTGTTTTTT	CASSKDSFEEKLFF
NA	TRBV9	TRBJ2-2	NA	TGTGCCAGCACGACAGGAAACCTAAGGGAGTTAAGTGGGGAGCTGTTTTTT	CASTTGNLRELSGELFF
NA	TRBV6-1	TRBJ1-1	NA	TGTGCCAGCAGTGAGCCGACAGGTAATGAAGCTTTCTTT	CASSEPTGNEAFF
NA	TRBV7-8	TRBJ2-6	NA	TGTGCCAGCAGTCTTACTGGGGCCAACGTCCTGACTTTC	CASSLTGANVLTF
NA	TRBV27	TRBJ1-5	NA	TGTGCCAGCAGTCAAGGGGGAAATCAGCCCCAGCATTTT	CASSQGGNQPQHF
once	TRBV7-3	TRBJ2-6	NA	TGTGCCAGCAGCTTATTGTCGAGATCTGGGGCCAACGTCCTGACTTTC	CASSLLSRSGANVLTF
NA	TRBV30	TRBJ2-1	TRBD2	TGTGCCTGGATGAGACTAGCTATCTACAATGAGCAGTTCTTC	CAWMRLAIYNEQFF
NA	TRBV4-2	TRBJ2-7	TRBD2	TGTGCCAGCAGCGTCACTAGCGGGAAATCCTACGAGCAGTACTTC	CASSVTSGKSYEQYF
once	TRBV4-1	TRBJ2-1	TRBD2	TGCGCCAGCAGCCAAGTATTTAGCGGGGGCTACAATGAGCAGTTCTTC	CASSQVFSGGYNEQFF
few	TRBV7-3	TRBJ2-3	TRBD2	TGTGCCAGCAGCCCATTAGCGGGAGCCAACACAGATACGCAGTATTTT	CASSPLAGANTDTQYF
NA	TRBV7-2	TRBJ1-4	NA	TGTGCCAGCAGGCCACCGGGAGGCGGCCCTGAAAAACTGTTTTTT	CASRPPGGGPEKLFF
NA	TRBV6-5	TRBJ2-1	TRBD2	TGTGCCAGCAGTTACCGGCTAGCGGGAGGAGAGCAGCTCTTC	CASSYRLAGGEQLF
NA	TRBV6-6	TRBJ2-7	NA	TGTGCCAGCAGTTACACCGGGACAAACTACGAGCAGTACTTC	CASSYTGTNYEQYF
NA	TRBV28	TRBJ1-2	NA	TGTGCCAGCGCGAGATTCTATGGCTACACCTTC	CASARFYGYTF
NA	TRBV7-2	TRBJ2-5	TRBD2	TGTGCCAGCAGCTTAGCTCTAGCGGGAGGTGGGGATGAGACCCAGTACTTC	CASSLALAGGGDETQYF
NA	TRBV7-2	TRBJ1-3	NA	TGTGCCAGCAGCTTAGACAGGGAAAACACCATATATTTT	CASSLDRENTIYF
NA	TRBV15	TRBJ2-7	TRBD1	TGTGCCACCAGCAGTAGGACAGGGGAGACCTACGAGCAGTACTTC	CATSSRTGETYEQYF
NA	TRBV28	TRBJ1-5	NA	TGTGCCAGCACAGGGGACAATCAGCCCCAGCATTTT	CASTGDNQPQHF
NA	TRBV19	TRBJ2-3	NA	NA	CASTSGQGTDTQYF
NA	TRBV6-5	TRBJ2-7	TRBD1	TGTGCCAGCAGACGACAGGGGGCTATCTACGAGCAGTACTTC	CASRRQGAIYEQYF
NA	TRBV7-6	TRBJ2-3	TRBD2	TGTGCCAGCAGGCTATTCTCGGGGGTAGCGGGGGGCACAGATACGCAGTATTTT	CASRLFSGVAGGTDTQYF
few	TRBV6-6	TRBJ2-3	NA	TGTGCCAGCAGTTACCCCCAACTGACAGGTGTCACGCAGTATTTT	CASSYPQLTGVTQYF
NA	TRBV5-4	TRBJ2-1	TRBD2	TGTGCCAGCAGCTATCTAGCGGGAGGGCCTAATGAGCAGTTCTTC	CASSYLAGGPNEQFF
NA	TRBV6-5	TRBJ1-4	NA	TGTGCCAGCACTAGTTATTCAGCGGGGCCGGAAAAACTGTTTTTT	CASTSYSAGPEKLFF
NA	TRBV25-1	TRBJ1-2	NA	TGTGCCAGCAGTGAGGATGGGGCAGCTAACTATGGCTACACCTTC	CASSEDGAANYGYTF
NA	TRBV29-1	TRBJ2-1	NA	TGCAGCCTCACCCAAGCGAGTTCCTTCTACAATGAGCAGTTCTTC	CSLTQASSFYNEQFF
once	TRBV27	TRBJ2-7	TRBD2	TGTGCCAGCAGTCCAGGACTAGCGGGAGTTCGCGAGCAGTACTTC	CASSPGLAGVREQYF
NA	TRBV19	TRBJ1-2	NA	TGTGCCAGTACTCCCCAGGGGACCAACTATGGCTACACCTTC	CASTPQGTNYGYTF
few	TRBV7-9	TRBJ2-7	TRBD2	TGTGCCAGCAACCGACTAGCGGACTCCTACGAGCAGTACTTC	CASNRLADSYEQYF
NA	TRBV5-1	TRBJ2-7	TRBD2	TGCGCCAGCAGCTTGGGCCTAGCGGACTCCTACGAGCAGTACTTC	CASSLGLADSYEQYF
NA	TRBV28	TRBJ1-5	NA	TGTGCCAGCCTCAATCGGAATCAGCCCCAGCATTTT	CASLNRNQPQHF
NA	TRBV9	TRBJ2-1	TRBD2	TGTGCCAGCAGCTTCTCGGAGGGGGGTCTAGCGGGAGTCGGCTACAATGAGCAGTTCTTC	CASSFSEGGLAGVGYNEQFF
NA	TRBV15	TRBJ1-1	TRBD1	TGTGCCACCAGTACGACAGGGGCTCTGAACACTGAAGCTTTCTTT	CATSTTGALNTEAFF
NA	TRBV30	TRBJ1-4	NA	TGTGCCTGGAGTGTACGAGGTGCCGGGAAGGAAAAACTGTTTTTT	CAWSVRGAGKEKLFF
NA	TRBV6-1	TRBJ2-7	NA	TGTGCCAGCAGTGAAGCGCCTCAGGGCGGATACGAGCAGTACTTC	CASSEAPQGGYEQYF
NA	TRBV7-3	TRBJ2-1	TRBD2	TGTGCCAGCAGTCCGGGACTATCCTACAATGAGCAGTTCTTC	CASSPGLSYNEQFF
few	TRBV28	TRBJ2-7	NA	TGTGCCAGCAGCCGAGACCCTCCAGGGCTCTCCTACGAGCAGTACTTC	CASSRDPPGLSYEQYF
NA	TRBV28	TRBJ1-4	NA	TGTGCCAGCAGTTCTACGGAGTCTCATGAAAAACTGTTTTTT	CASSSTESHEKLFF
NA	TRBV7-2	TRBJ2-7	NA	TGTGCCAGCAGCTTACTAGGAGCCTACGAGCAGTACTTC	CASSLLGAYEQYF
NA	TRBV6-1	TRBJ1-1	TRBD1	TGTGCCAGCAGTGTAACAGGGGTTCGGACTGAAGCTTTCTTT	CASSVTGVRTEAFF
few	TRBV6-5	TRBJ2-5	NA	TGTGCCAGCAGTTGGGACCACAGGGATCAAGAGACCCAGTACTTC	CASSWDHRDQETQYF
NA	TRBV15	TRBJ1-1	TRBD1	TGTGCCACCAGCAGAGTAGCAGGGGGCACTGAAGCTTTCTTT	CATSRVAGGTEAFF
NA	TRBV16	TRBJ1-2	NA	TGTGCCAGCAGCCAATCGTGGGCAGATCTTAACTATGGCTACACCTTC	CASSQSWADLNYGYTF
once	TRBV18	TRBJ1-1	NA	TGTGCCAGCTCGCTTGCCGCAGGGGCCGGGGATGAAGCTTTCTTT	CASSLAAGAGDEAFF